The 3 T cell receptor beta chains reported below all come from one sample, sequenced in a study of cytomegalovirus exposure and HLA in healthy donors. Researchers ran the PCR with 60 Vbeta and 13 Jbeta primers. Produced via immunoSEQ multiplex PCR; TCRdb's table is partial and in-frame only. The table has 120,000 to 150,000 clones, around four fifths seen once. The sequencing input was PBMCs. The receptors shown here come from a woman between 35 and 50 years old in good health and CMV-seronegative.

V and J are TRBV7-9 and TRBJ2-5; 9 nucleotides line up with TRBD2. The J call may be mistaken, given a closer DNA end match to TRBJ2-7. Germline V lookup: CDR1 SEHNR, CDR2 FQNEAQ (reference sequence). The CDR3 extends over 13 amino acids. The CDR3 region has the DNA TGTGCCAGCAGCCCGCGGGAGGGCTACGAGCAGTACTTC. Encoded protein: CASSPREGYEQYF.

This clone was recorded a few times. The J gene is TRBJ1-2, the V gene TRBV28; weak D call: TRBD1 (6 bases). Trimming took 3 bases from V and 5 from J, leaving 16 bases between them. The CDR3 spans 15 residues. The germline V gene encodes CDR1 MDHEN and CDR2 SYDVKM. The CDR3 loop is CASSLGTRVLYGYTF. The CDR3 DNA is TGTGCCAGCAGTTTGGGGACAAGGGTGTTATATGGCTACACCTTC.

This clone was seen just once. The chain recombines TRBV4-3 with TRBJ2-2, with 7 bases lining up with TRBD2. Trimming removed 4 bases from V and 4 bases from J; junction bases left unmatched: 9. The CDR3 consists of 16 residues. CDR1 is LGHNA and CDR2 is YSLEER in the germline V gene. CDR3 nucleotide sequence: TGCGCCAGCAGCCTTGGCGGGAGCGGAATCACCGGGGAGCTGTTTTTT. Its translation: CASSLGGSGITGELFF.